The next 4 T cell receptor beta chains were all read from a single sample in a study of T cells in Graves' hyperthyroidism and ophthalmopathy. The source material, RNA transcripts, was used to amplify TCR beta CDR3 regions. The TCR CDR3 first-round RT-PCR relied on the HTBI primer set. TCRdb reprocessed the multiplex PCR reads with MiXCR, giving one entry per CDR3 protein. The table shows 300,000 to 450,000 distinct CDR3 sequences, with approximately 15% occurring only once. Sequencing input: blood. These receptors came from a woman aged 55 to 70 with Graves' hyperthyroidism.

J is TRBJ1-2 and V is TRBV6-1; TRBD1 agrees at 9 bases. With 6 bases clipped from V and 3 bases from J, the junction kept 14 bases outside the gene matches. The CDR3 covers 17 residues. From germline, CDR1 is MNHNS and CDR2 SASEGT. DNA of the CDR3: TGTGCCAGCAGCCAAAGAGGGGACAGGGTTCGGGACTATGGCTACACCTTC. This translates into CASSQRGDRVRDYGYTF.

A few counts support this clonotype. This rearrangement joins TRBV18 to TRBJ2-2; tentative D call: TRBD1 (6 bases). The CDR3 consists of 15 residues. Germline V gene sequence: CDR1 KGHSH, CDR2 LQKENI. V was pared by 3 bases and J by 4 bases, with 12 bases between. CDR3 coding DNA: TGTGCCAGCTCACCCACGGCAGGGGCCACCGGGGAGCTGTTTTTT. Its translation: CASSPTAGATGELFF.

The gene calls are TRBV19 and TRBJ2-1; D may be TRBD1 or TRBD2 (6 bases each). Trimming pared 2 bases from V and 11 bases from J, leaving 19 bases between. The CDR3 covers 15 residues. Germline CDR1 is LNHDA and CDR2 is SQIVND (reference sequence). The CDR3 reads CASSIRRGTTGKQFF. CDR3 in DNA: TGTGCCAGTAGTATACGGAGGGGGACCACGGGGAAGCAGTTCTTC.

This clonotype was detected many times. V usage is TRBV12-3 or TRBV12-4 and J usage is TRBJ1-4; D unclear. The CDR3 runs 15 residues. Trimming removed 5 bases from V and 4 bases from J, with 14 bases in between. The CDR3, as DNA: TGTGCCAGCAGTCCGGGCGACGGCATTAATGAAAAACTGTTTTTT. This sequence encodes CASSPGDGINEKLFF.